This is a list of T cell receptor beta chains from one sample in a study of blood T cell repertoires in COVID-19. Repertoires were generated with immunoSEQ multiplex PCR, while TCRdb's copy carries only in-frame clones and drops some. This table has about 65,000 clones, about 93% appearing once. Sequencing was done on a sample of peripheral blood. The receptors stem from a man aged 70 or older with active COVID-19. CDR3s include the opening cysteine and the closing phenylalanine or tryptophan. Each record gives: CDR3 DNA, CDR3 protein, clone size, D gene, V gene, J gene. The D gene is left open where the match is weak. Rows may omit the clone size; those that give it use once, few, many or a size class.

TGTGCCAGCAGTTATACTTTAGATACGCAGTATTTT	CASSYTLDTQYF	-	-	TRBV6-6	TRBJ2-3
TGTGCCAGCAGTTCGCAACGGGGTGAAAAACTGTTTTTT	CASSSQRGEKLFF	once	-	TRBV6-5	TRBJ1-4
TGCGCCAGCAGCCCGGAATTAACAGGGCGTGAGCAGTTCTTC	CASSPELTGREQFF	-	-	TRBV4-1	TRBJ2-1
TGCGCCAGCAGCCAAGCGACCGGGGAGACCCAGTACTTC	CASSQATGETQYF	-	-	TRBV4-3	TRBJ2-5
TGTGCCAGCAGCTTACAGGTGAATGAAAAACTGTTTTTT	CASSLQVNEKLFF	-	-	TRBV11-1	TRBJ1-4
TGCGCCAGCAGCCTTAATGGACGGAGGGGCTCTGGGGCCAACGTCCTGACTTTC	CASSLNGRRGSGANVLTF	once	-	TRBV5-1	TRBJ2-6
TGTGCCATCAGTGAGTTGACGGGATATAGCACAGATACGCAGTATTTT	CAISELTGYSTDTQYF	-	-	TRBV10-3	TRBJ2-3
TGTGCCATCAGTGAGTCGGACAGGGGAAGAGGGAGGACCGGGGAGCTGTTTTTT	CAISESDRGRGRTGELFF	-	TRBD1	TRBV10-3	TRBJ2-2
TGTGCCAGTAGTCCCCCCCCCGCAGGCAATCAGCCCCAGCATTTT	CASSPPPAGNQPQHF	-	-	TRBV19	TRBJ1-5
TGTGCCAGCAGCTCGAGTGACGGGGGGCAAGAGACCCAGTACTTC	CASSSSDGGQETQYF	-	TRBD2	TRBV11-2	TRBJ2-5
TGTGCCAGCAGCCAGACCCCGGACAATACAGATACGCAGTATTTT	CASSQTPDNTDTQYF	-	-	TRBV3-1/TRBV3-2	TRBJ2-3
TGTGCCAGCAGTTCCCCTACAGGGGGCTGGGGCTACACCTTC	CASSSPTGGWGYTF	-	TRBD1	TRBV27	TRBJ1-2
TGTGCCAGCAGCTGGGGGACTTCGGAAAAACTGTTTTTT	CASSWGTSEKLFF	-	-	TRBV7-9	TRBJ1-4
TGTGCCAGCAGCGCAGCTTCCACACTAGGGCAGTACTTC	CASSAASTLGQYF	-	-	TRBV25-1	TRBJ2-7
TGTGCCAGCAGCACAGGGTCGTCTGGCTACACCTTC	CASSTGSSGYTF	-	-	TRBV28	TRBJ1-2
TGTGCCAGCAGTATAACAGGGGCAGGTTCACCCCTCCACTTT	CASSITGAGSPLHF	-	TRBD1	TRBV2	TRBJ1-6
TGTGCCAGCAGGGAGGTGGGTTTTAATTCACCCCTCCACTTT	CASREVGFNSPLHF	-	-	TRBV2	TRBJ1-6
TGTGCCAGATCCCGGGACAGGGGTGACGAGCAGTACTTC	CARSRDRGDEQYF	once	TRBD1	TRBV6-5	TRBJ2-7
TGTGCTAGTACCCTGGGAGTTTCCTATAATTCACCCCTCCACTTT	CASTLGVSYNSPLHF	-	-	TRBV12-5	TRBJ1-6
TGTGCCAGCACCCCGGGACTTCGAGAGACCCAGTACTTC	CASTPGLRETQYF	once	-	TRBV12-3/TRBV12-4	TRBJ2-5
TGTGCCAGTAATGACAGGGGTAATCAGCCCCAGCATTTT	CASNDRGNQPQHF	few	TRBD1	TRBV19	TRBJ1-5
TGCGCCAGCAGCTTAGGGACAGGGGTCCCCGGCAGCTATGGCTACACCTTC	CASSLGTGVPGSYGYTF	few	TRBD1	TRBV5-1	TRBJ1-2
TGTGCCAGCAGCCAACGGGGGGGAGGGCAGCTGTTTTTT	CASSQRGGGQLFF	-	TRBD2	TRBV3-1/TRBV3-2	TRBJ2-2
TGTGCCAGCAGCCAAACGAGCTCTGGGGCCAACGTCCTGACTTTC	CASSQTSSGANVLTF	once	-	TRBV16	TRBJ2-6
TGCAGTGCGCTCAGGGGGCAGCCCCAGCATTTT	CSALRGQPQHF	-	TRBD1	TRBV20-1	TRBJ1-5
TGCGCCAGCAGCCAAGCCAGCGGTAACACCGGGGAGCTGTTTTTT	CASSQASGNTGELFF	-	-	TRBV4-1	TRBJ2-2
TGTGCCACCGATCTAGGAGGGAGCACAGATACGCAGTATTTT	CATDLGGSTDTQYF	-	-	TRBV15	TRBJ2-3
TGTGCCAGTACGGATCGGGGCACAGATACGCAGTATTTT	CASTDRGTDTQYF	-	-	TRBV19	TRBJ2-3
TGTGCCAGCAGCCTAGATGGGACTAGCCTGACTGATAGCACAGATACGCAGTATTTT	CASSLDGTSLTDSTDTQYF	few	TRBD2	TRBV7-9	TRBJ2-3
TGTGCCAGCAGCTACGGTAATTCACCCCTCCACTTT	CASSYGNSPLHF	-	-	TRBV7-8	TRBJ1-6
TGTGCCAGCACCGAGGACAGCGTAGCGGGGAAACTGTTTTTT	CASTEDSVAGKLFF	-	-	TRBV6-5	TRBJ1-4
TGTGCCAGCAGCTTAGGCCGGGGTTGGGGCACTGAAGCTTTCTTT	CASSLGRGWGTEAFF	-	-	TRBV7-9	TRBJ1-1
TGTGCCAGTAGCTCCAGGGGGATTGGGGCAGAGACCCAGTACTTC	CASSSRGIGAETQYF	-	TRBD1	TRBV19	TRBJ2-5
TGTGCCAGCTCACCGAGAGGAGCGGATGAAAAACTGTTTTTT	CASSPRGADEKLFF	few	-	TRBV18	TRBJ1-4
TGTGCCAGTCAACGGGACACCATTTCACCCCTCCACTTT	CASQRDTISPLHF	-	-	TRBV19	TRBJ1-6
TGTGCCAGCAGCTTGAACAGAGAAGAGACCCAGTACTTC	CASSLNREETQYF	-	-	TRBV5-4	TRBJ2-5
TGCGCCAGCAGCTCCGAGACAGGGCGATGGGAGACCCAGTACTTC	CASSSETGRWETQYF	once	TRBD1	TRBV5-1	TRBJ2-5
TGTGCCAGCCAGGATGGTTCCTATAATTCACCCCTCCACTTT	CASQDGSYNSPLHF	few	-	TRBV5-5	TRBJ1-6
TGCGCCAGCACGAAGGACAGGGGGCAATATTCACCCCTCCACTTT	CASTKDRGQYSPLHF	-	TRBD1	TRBV4-1	TRBJ1-6
TGTGCCAGCAGAAGCGGGGGGGCCTTAAATAGCAATGAGCAGTTCTTC	CASRSGGALNSNEQFF	-	TRBD2	TRBV27	TRBJ2-1
TGCAGCGTCGGAGGGGTTTTGGGCACTGAAGCTTTCTTT	CSVGGVLGTEAFF	-	-	TRBV29-1	TRBJ1-1
TGTGCCAGCAGTTACCGCAGGGGGCCCACCGGGGAGCTGTTTTTT	CASSYRRGPTGELFF	-	TRBD1	TRBV6-2/TRBV6-3	TRBJ2-2
TGTGCCAGCTCTCCGGCCCGAGGTATAGGTCGCAGAGATACGCAGTATTTT	CASSPARGIGRRDTQYF	-	-	TRBV18	TRBJ2-3
TGCAGTGCTAGTGCCTCACGGGGGGGTACAGATACGCAGTATTTT	CSASASRGGTDTQYF	-	TRBD2	TRBV20-1	TRBJ2-3
TGTGCCAGCAGTGAAGTGGACACAAACAATGAGCAGTTCTTC	CASSEVDTNNEQFF	-	-	TRBV6-1	TRBJ2-1
TGTGCCAGCAGCAAGGTTTTGCGTGTGAACACTGAAGCTTTCTTT	CASSKVLRVNTEAFF	-	-	TRBV21-1	TRBJ1-1
TGTGCCAGCAGGAGGACAGGGCTCAATGAGCAGTTCTTC	CASRRTGLNEQFF	-	TRBD1	TRBV6-5	TRBJ2-1
TGTGCCAGCAGTTTGACAGGCTATGAAGCTTTCTTT	CASSLTGYEAFF	-	-	TRBV5-4	TRBJ1-1
TGTGCCAGCAGTGAAGCAAGAGCAGGGTATGAAAAACTGTTTTTT	CASSEARAGYEKLFF	-	-	TRBV6-1	TRBJ1-4
TGCGCCAGCAGCGGCGACAGGGTCGGCTACACCTTC	CASSGDRVGYTF	-	TRBD1	TRBV5-1	TRBJ1-2
TGCAGTGCAAGCACGCAAGAGACCCAGTACTTC	CSASTQETQYF	-	-	TRBV20-1	TRBJ2-5
TGTGCCAGCAGCAAAGAAGCAGGGGGGAAGTTAGCTGGAAACACCATATATTTT	CASSKEAGGKLAGNTIYF	once	-	TRBV21-1	TRBJ1-3
TGTGCCAGCAGTTACTTTCCCCAGGGAGCTTTCTTT	CASSYFPQGAFF	-	-	TRBV6-6	TRBJ1-1
TGTGCCAGCAGCCGGGGACAGGGACAAGAGACCCAGTACTTC	CASSRGQGQETQYF	-	TRBD1	TRBV11-3	TRBJ2-5
TGTGCCACCATAGCGGGGGTCACAGATACGCAGTATTTT	CATIAGVTDTQYF	-	TRBD2	TRBV10-3	TRBJ2-3
TGCGCCAGCAGCTTGGGGACTATTGGACAAGAGACCCAGTACTTC	CASSLGTIGQETQYF	-	-	TRBV5-1	TRBJ2-5
TGTGCCAGCAGTCCCCGGGCGGGCACTGAAGCTTTCTTT	CASSPRAGTEAFF	-	-	TRBV12-3/TRBV12-4	TRBJ1-1